This T cell receptor (beta chain) was found in a study of T-cell reconstitution after alpha-beta-depleted transplantation in children. Germline V CDR1 and CDR2: LGHDT, YNNKEL (reference sequence). CDR3 size: 17 residues. V was cut by 0 bases and J by 2 bases, with 14 bases left in between. The table lists this clonotype with a few counts. The TCRbeta library incorporated unique molecular identifiers. TCRdb ran MiXCR on the PCR reads and lists one entry per CDR3 protein. The table lists 500,000 to 600,000 distinct CDR3 sequences, over 25% of them singletons, with more than 2% in the top ten. This receptor was obtained from a human donor who donated a stem cell graft to a child with aplastic anemia. The sample consisted of PBMCs from the stem cell graft donor, taken from the stem cell graft. This sequence joins TRBV3-1 and TRBJ2-1; D perhaps matches TRBD2 (5 bases). CDR3 DNA: TGTGCCAGCAGCCAAGAAGGTGGGAGACCCACCTACAATGAGCAGTTCTTC. Its protein is CASSQEGGRPTYNEQFF.